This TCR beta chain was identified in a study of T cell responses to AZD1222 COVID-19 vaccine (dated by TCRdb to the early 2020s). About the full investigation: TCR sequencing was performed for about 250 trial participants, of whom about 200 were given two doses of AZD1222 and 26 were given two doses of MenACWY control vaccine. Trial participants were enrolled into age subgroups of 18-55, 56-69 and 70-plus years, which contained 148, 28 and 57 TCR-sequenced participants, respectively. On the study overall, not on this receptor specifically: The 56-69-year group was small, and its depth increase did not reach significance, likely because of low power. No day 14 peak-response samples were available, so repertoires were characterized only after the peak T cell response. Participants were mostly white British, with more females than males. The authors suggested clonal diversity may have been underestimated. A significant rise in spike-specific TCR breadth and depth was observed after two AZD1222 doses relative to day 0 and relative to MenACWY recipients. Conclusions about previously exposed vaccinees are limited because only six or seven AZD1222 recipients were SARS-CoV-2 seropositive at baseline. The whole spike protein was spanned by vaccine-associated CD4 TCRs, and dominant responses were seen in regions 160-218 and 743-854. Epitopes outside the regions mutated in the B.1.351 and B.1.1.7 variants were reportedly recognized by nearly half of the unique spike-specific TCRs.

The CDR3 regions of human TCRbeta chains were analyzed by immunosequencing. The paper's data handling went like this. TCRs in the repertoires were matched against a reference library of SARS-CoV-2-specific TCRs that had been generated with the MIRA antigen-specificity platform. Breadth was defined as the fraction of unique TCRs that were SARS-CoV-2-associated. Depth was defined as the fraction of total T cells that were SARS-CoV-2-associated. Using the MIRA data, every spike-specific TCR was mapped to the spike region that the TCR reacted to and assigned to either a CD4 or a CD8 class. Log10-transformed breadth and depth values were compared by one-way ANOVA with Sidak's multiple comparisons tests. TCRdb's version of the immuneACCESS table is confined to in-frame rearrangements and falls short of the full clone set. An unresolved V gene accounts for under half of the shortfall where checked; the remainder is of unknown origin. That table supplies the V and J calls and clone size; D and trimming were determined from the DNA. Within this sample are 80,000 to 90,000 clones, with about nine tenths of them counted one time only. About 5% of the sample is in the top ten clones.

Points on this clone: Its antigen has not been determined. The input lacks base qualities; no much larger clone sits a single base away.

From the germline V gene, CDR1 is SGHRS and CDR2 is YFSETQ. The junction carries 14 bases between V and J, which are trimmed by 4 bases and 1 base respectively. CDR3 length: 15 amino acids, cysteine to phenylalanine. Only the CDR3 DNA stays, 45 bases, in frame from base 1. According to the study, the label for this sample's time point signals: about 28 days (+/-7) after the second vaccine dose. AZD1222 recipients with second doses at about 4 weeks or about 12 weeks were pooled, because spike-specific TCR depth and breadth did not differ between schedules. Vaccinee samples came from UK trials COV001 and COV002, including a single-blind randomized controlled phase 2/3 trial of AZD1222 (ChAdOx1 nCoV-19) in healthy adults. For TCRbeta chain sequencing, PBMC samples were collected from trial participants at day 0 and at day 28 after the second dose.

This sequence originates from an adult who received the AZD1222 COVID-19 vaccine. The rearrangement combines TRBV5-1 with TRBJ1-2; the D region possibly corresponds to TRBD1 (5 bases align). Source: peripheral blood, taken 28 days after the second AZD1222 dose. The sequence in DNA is TGCGCCAGCAGCGACTTGGGGGGGAATAACTATGGCTACACCTTC. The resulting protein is CASSDLGGNNYGYTF. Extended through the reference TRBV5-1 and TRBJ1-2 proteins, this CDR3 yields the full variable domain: KAGVTQTPRYLIKTRGQQVTLSCSPISGHRSVSWYQQTPGQGLQFLFEYFSETQRNKGNFPGRFSGRQFSNSRSEMNVSTLELGDSALYLCASSDLGGNNYGYTFGSGTRLTVV.